A selection of T cell receptor beta chains follows, all from one sample in a study of cytomegalovirus exposure and HLA in healthy donors. The data were produced by immunoSEQ multiplex PCR, yet TCRdb's version contains in-frame clones alone and is incomplete. This table holds 150,000 to 200,000 clones, approximately 84% found once. The specimen was PBMCs. The receptors shown here come from a boy aged 5 to 17 in good health and CMV-seronegative. CDR3s include the opening cysteine and the closing phenylalanine or tryptophan. The D gene is left open where the match is weak. Not all rows give a size; the values are once, few, many and, for expanded clones, a class.

V: TRBV30; J: TRBJ1-4; D: .; size: .; DNA: TGTGCCTGGAGTGTACTAGGTGAAAAACTGTTTTTT; CDR3: CAWSVLGEKLFF
V: TRBV5-1; J: TRBJ2-7; D: TRBD2; size: .; DNA: TGCGCCAGCAGCTCCGGGACGGGAGGACTCTACGAGCAGTACTTC; CDR3: CASSSGTGGLYEQYF
V: TRBV19; J: TRBJ1-2; D: .; size: .; DNA: TGTGCCAGTAGTACTACAGGGCTGAACTATGGCTACACCTTC; CDR3: CASSTTGLNYGYTF
V: TRBV6-1; J: TRBJ2-7; D: TRBD2; size: .; DNA: TGTGCCAGCACCACCTTCCTACGGGGGGCCTACGAGCAGTACTTC; CDR3: CASTTFLRGAYEQYF
V: TRBV7-9; J: TRBJ2-5; D: TRBD2; size: .; DNA: TGTGCCAGTTACTTGGGGGACTATCAAGAGACCCAGTACTTC; CDR3: CASYLGDYQETQYF
V: TRBV6-6; J: TRBJ2-4; D: TRBD2; size: .; DNA: TGTGCCAGCATCGATAGCGGGGGACAAAACATTCAGTACTTC; CDR3: CASIDSGGQNIQYF
V: TRBV5-1; J: TRBJ2-2; D: .; size: few; DNA: TGCGCCAGCAGCTTGGCGGGTGTAAAGAGCACCGGGGAGCTGTTTTTT; CDR3: CASSLAGVKSTGELFF
V: TRBV6-1; J: TRBJ2-7; D: .; size: .; DNA: TGTGCCAGCAGTGTGGGCAGGTACGAGCAGTACTTC; CDR3: CASSVGRYEQYF
V: TRBV6-5; J: TRBJ2-1; D: .; size: .; DNA: TGTGCCAGCAGTTCACAGAATGAGCAGTTCTTC; CDR3: CASSSQNEQFF
V: TRBV27; J: TRBJ1-5; D: TRBD1; size: .; DNA: TGTGCCAGCGGATTCACACAGGGGGGCAATCAGCCCCAGCATTTT; CDR3: CASGFTQGGNQPQHF
V: TRBV10-3; J: TRBJ2-2; D: .; size: .; DNA: TGTGCCACAAGACAAGTTTTAAACACCGGGGAGCTGTTTTTT; CDR3: CATRQVLNTGELFF
V: TRBV19; J: TRBJ1-1; D: TRBD1; size: few; DNA: TGTGCCAGTAGTATAAGGGGCTTAAGACAGGGGGTTTACACTGAAGCTTTCTTT; CDR3: CASSIRGLRQGVYTEAFF
V: TRBV27; J: TRBJ1-2; D: .; size: .; DNA: TGTGCCAGCAGTACACGGACACGGTATGGCTACACCTTC; CDR3: CASSTRTRYGYTF
V: TRBV9; J: TRBJ2-3; D: .; size: .; DNA: TGTGCCAGCAGCGTAGAAGCGTTGAGAGATACGCAGTATTTT; CDR3: CASSVEALRDTQYF
V: TRBV4-1; J: TRBJ1-5; D: TRBD1; size: .; DNA: TGCGCCAGCAGCCAGTTTCAGGGGGTTCAGCCCCAGCATTTT; CDR3: CASSQFQGVQPQHF
V: TRBV5-1; J: TRBJ2-1; D: .; size: .; DNA: TGCGCCAGCACCGCCGGCGGGGTGGGGTACAATGAGCAGTTCTTC; CDR3: CASTAGGVGYNEQFF
V: TRBV9; J: TRBJ1-4; D: TRBD1; size: once; DNA: TGTGCCAGCGGGATGGGACAGGGAGATGAAAAACTGTTTTTT; CDR3: CASGMGQGDEKLFF
V: TRBV19; J: TRBJ2-5; D: .; size: .; DNA: TGTGCCAGTGGGAGCCTGTACCAAGAGACCCAGTACTTC; CDR3: CASGSLYQETQYF
V: TRBV4-3; J: TRBJ2-7; D: .; size: .; DNA: TGCGCCAGCAGCCAAGAGGCGGGGGCCTGGTACGAGCAGTACTTC; CDR3: CASSQEAGAWYEQYF
V: TRBV5-6; J: TRBJ2-1; D: TRBD2; size: .; DNA: TGTGCCAGCAGATTTGGGACTAGCGCACCCACGAGGTACAATGAGCAGTTCTTC; CDR3: CASRFGTSAPTRYNEQFF
V: TRBV2; J: TRBJ1-2; D: TRBD1; size: .; DNA: TGTGCCAGCAGTGAAGCGTCGAGGGGGCTTTATGGCTACACCTTC; CDR3: CASSEASRGLYGYTF
V: TRBV10-3; J: TRBJ2-1; D: TRBD2; size: .; DNA: TGTGCCACGGGGGGGGAGAGACACAATGAGCAGTTCTTC; CDR3: CATGGERHNEQFF
V: TRBV11-2; J: TRBJ1-5; D: TRBD1; size: once; DNA: TGTGCCAGCAGCTTTAGGACAGGTCCAAATCAGCCCCAGCATTTT; CDR3: CASSFRTGPNQPQHF
V: TRBV6-1; J: TRBJ2-4; D: TRBD2; size: .; DNA: TGTGCCAGCAGTGGGGGGACTAGGGCGGCCAAAAACATTCAGTACTTC; CDR3: CASSGGTRAAKNIQYF
V: TRBV29-1; J: TRBJ2-7; D: TRBD2; size: .; DNA: TGCAGCGTCGGCACGAGGCTAGCGGGAGTCTACGAGCAGTACTTC; CDR3: CSVGTRLAGVYEQYF
V: TRBV5-6; J: TRBJ1-1; D: .; size: .; DNA: TGTGCCAGCAGCTCAATTAAGATTACCGGGACATTTATCACTGAAGCTTTCTTT; CDR3: CASSSIKITGTFITEAFF
V: TRBV14; J: TRBJ1-1; D: .; size: many; DNA: TGTGCCAGCAGCCAAGAAAACGGGGGAGGCACTGAAGCTTTCTTT; CDR3: CASSQENGGGTEAFF
V: TRBV29-1; J: TRBJ2-1; D: .; size: .; DNA: TGCAGCGTTGGGGTCCAGGGTGAGCAGTTCTTC; CDR3: CSVGVQGEQFF
V: TRBV28; J: TRBJ1-1; D: .; size: .; DNA: TGTGCCAGCAGTTTAGCAGGGGTCAAGAACACTGAAGCTTTCTTT; CDR3: CASSLAGVKNTEAFF
V: TRBV10-1; J: TRBJ2-1; D: TRBD2; size: few; DNA: TGCGCCAGCAGCGCCACGACTAGCGGGGGGTTTGAGCAGTTCTTC; CDR3: CASSATTSGGFEQFF
V: TRBV4-3; J: TRBJ2-7; D: TRBD2; size: .; DNA: TGCGCCAGCAGCCACGCTGGGACTAGCGGGACACCATACGAGCAGTACTTC; CDR3: CASSHAGTSGTPYEQYF
V: TRBV11-2; J: TRBJ2-1; D: TRBD2; size: .; DNA: TGTGCCAGCAGCTCTTGGACTAGCGGAAATGAGCAGTTCTTC; CDR3: CASSSWTSGNEQFF
V: TRBV27; J: TRBJ2-7; D: .; size: .; DNA: TGTGCCAGCAGTTTGGGCACAGGCTACGAGCAGTACTTC; CDR3: CASSLGTGYEQYF
V: TRBV2; J: TRBJ1-5; D: .; size: .; DNA: TGTGCCAGCACCAAAAACGTGGGCCCGTCCCAGCCCCAGCATTTT; CDR3: CASTKNVGPSQPQHF
V: TRBV27; J: TRBJ1-4; D: TRBD1; size: .; DNA: TGTGCCAGCAGTTTGGAGACAGGGGGTGAAAAACTGTTTTTT; CDR3: CASSLETGGEKLFF
V: TRBV5-1; J: TRBJ2-7; D: TRBD2; size: .; DNA: TGCGCCAGCAGCGGGACTAGCGGGAGGGGGACACCCTACGAGCAGTACTTC; CDR3: CASSGTSGRGTPYEQYF
V: TRBV27; J: TRBJ2-3; D: TRBD2; size: .; DNA: TGTGCCAGCAGTTTGGGACTAGCAGGAGATACGCAGTATTTT; CDR3: CASSLGLAGDTQYF
V: TRBV4-1; J: TRBJ2-1; D: TRBD2; size: few; DNA: TGCGCCAGCAGCCAAGATCCAGCGGGAGGCGATGAGCAGTTCTTC; CDR3: CASSQDPAGGDEQFF
V: TRBV28; J: TRBJ2-7; D: TRBD2; size: .; DNA: TGTGCCAGCAGTTTTCCCCAAAGGACTAGCGGGATCCTAAGCTCCTACGAGCAGTACTTC; CDR3: CASSFPQRTSGILSSYEQYF
V: TRBV6-5; J: TRBJ1-5; D: .; size: .; DNA: TGTGCCAGCAACCAGGGTCTCGATCAGCCCCAGCATTTT; CDR3: CASNQGLDQPQHF
V: TRBV5-1; J: TRBJ2-3; D: .; size: .; DNA: TGCGCCAGCAGCTACCTCCCCGTCCTAGGGGGATACACGCAGTATTTT; CDR3: CASSYLPVLGGYTQYF
V: TRBV9; J: TRBJ1-1; D: .; size: once; DNA: TGTGCCAGCAGCGTAGATGAGGAGTTGGTTGAAGCTTTCTTT; CDR3: CASSVDEELVEAFF
V: TRBV14; J: TRBJ2-7; D: TRBD1; size: .; DNA: TGTGCCAGCAGCGGACCGGGACAGGGGGCCTACGAGCAGTACTTC; CDR3: CASSGPGQGAYEQYF
V: TRBV20-1; J: TRBJ2-7; D: TRBD2; size: .; DNA: TGCAGTGCGGCGGGGGGAAACGAGCAGTACTTC; CDR3: CSAAGGNEQYF
V: TRBV4-3; J: TRBJ2-3; D: .; size: .; DNA: TGCGCCAGCAGCCAAGAGCCCGTACAAACAGATACGCAGTATTTT; CDR3: CASSQEPVQTDTQYF
V: TRBV19; J: TRBJ1-2; D: .; size: .; DNA: TGTGCCAGTAGTATAGAGACACCTAACTATGGCTACACCTTC; CDR3: CASSIETPNYGYTF
V: TRBV5-1; J: TRBJ1-2; D: .; size: once; DNA: TGCGCCAGCAGCTTGGCCAGTGGGAGACAGGATGGCTACACCTTC; CDR3: CASSLASGRQDGYTF
V: TRBV5-1; J: TRBJ2-7; D: TRBD2; size: .; DNA: TGCGCCAGCGCCCCGACTAGCGGGAGGGACGAGCAGTACTTC; CDR3: CASAPTSGRDEQYF
V: TRBV30; J: TRBJ2-7; D: .; size: .; DNA: TGTGCCTGGATGGGAGGATACTCCTACGAGCAGTACTTC; CDR3: CAWMGGYSYEQYF
V: TRBV27; J: TRBJ2-7; D: TRBD2; size: .; DNA: TGTGCCAGCAGTCCCCCTACCCTCAGCGGGAGACCCTACGAGCAGTACTTC; CDR3: CASSPPTLSGRPYEQYF
V: TRBV30; J: TRBJ1-2; D: .; size: .; DNA: TGTGCCTGCCGGGCAGGGGCTTTCGCTAACTATGGCTACACCTTC; CDR3: CACRAGAFANYGYTF
V: TRBV18; J: TRBJ2-5; D: TRBD1; size: .; DNA: TGTGCCAGCTTGACAGGGTGGGGCGAGACCCAGTACTTC; CDR3: CASLTGWGETQYF
V: TRBV9; J: TRBJ1-1; D: TRBD1; size: .; DNA: TGTGCCAGCAGCGCCCAAGACAGGGGTGTAGGGAACACTGAAGCTTTCTTT; CDR3: CASSAQDRGVGNTEAFF
V: TRBV7-2; J: TRBJ2-3; D: .; size: .; DNA: TGTGCCAGCAGCTTAGGCGGGGTTGAAATTCTTACGCAGTATTTT; CDR3: CASSLGGVEILTQYF
V: TRBV6-1; J: TRBJ2-5; D: .; size: .; DNA: TGTGCCAGCAGTACAGGGTTCTCAGAGACCCAGTACTTC; CDR3: CASSTGFSETQYF
V: TRBV2; J: TRBJ2-7; D: TRBD2; size: .; DNA: TGTGCCAGCACCCACGGGACTAGCGAATCCTACGAGCAGTACTTC; CDR3: CASTHGTSESYEQYF
V: TRBV7-2; J: TRBJ1-5; D: .; size: .; DNA: TGTGCCAGCAGCTTAGGGAGGGATAGCAATCAGCCCCAGCATTTT; CDR3: CASSLGRDSNQPQHF
V: TRBV19; J: TRBJ1-1; D: .; size: .; DNA: TGTGCCAGCTCGAACGGGGGGCTCCTTGAAGCTTTCTTT; CDR3: CASSNGGLLEAFF